These T cell receptor beta chains were read from a single sample in a study of T cell responses to AZD1222 COVID-19 vaccine. Assay: immunoSEQ multiplex PCR; the TCRdb copy retains only in-frame clones and omits some. This sample has 85,000 to 130,000 clones, with about 90% found just once. Sequences were derived from peripheral blood, sampled 28 days after the second AZD1222 dose. The origin of the receptors is an adult who received the AZD1222 COVID-19 vaccine. Both conserved end residues are part of each CDR3. The order of the fields is J gene, D gene, V gene, clone size, CDR3 protein, CDR3 DNA. A D gene is named only where the DNA matches it firmly. Some rows have no size entry. The others give once, few or many, or a class for an expanded clone.

J: TRBJ2-7
D: TRBD1
V: TRBV18
size: -
CDR3: CASSPNRVSAGTDYYEQYF
DNA: TGTGCCAGCTCACCCAACCGTGTGTCGGCCGGGACAGACTATTACGAGCAGTACTTC

J: TRBJ2-4
D: -
V: TRBV14
size: -
CDR3: CASSQATSPAFLGNIQYF
DNA: TGTGCCAGCAGCCAAGCAACTAGTCCCGCCTTTTTAGGGAACATTCAGTACTTC

J: TRBJ1-2
D: TRBD1
V: TRBV19
size: -
CDR3: CASSLHTQGRYGYTF
DNA: TGTGCCAGTAGCTTGCACACACAGGGGAGGTATGGCTACACCTTC

J: TRBJ1-2
D: TRBD1
V: TRBV15
size: -
CDR3: CATSDRGLNYGYTF
DNA: TGTGCCACCAGCGACAGGGGGCTCAACTATGGCTACACCTTC

J: TRBJ2-7
D: TRBD2
V: TRBV5-4
size: -
CDR3: CASSTGTSAPHEQYF
DNA: TGTGCCAGCAGCACCGGGACTAGCGCCCCCCACGAGCAGTACTTC

J: TRBJ1-1
D: -
V: TRBV18
size: -
CDR3: CASSPLKGGFEAFF
DNA: TGTGCCAGCTCACCACTTAAGGGGGGCTTTGAAGCTTTCTTT

J: TRBJ1-2
D: -
V: TRBV7-9
size: -
CDR3: CASSLIAGVYGYTF
DNA: TGTGCCAGCAGCCTCATCGCGGGAGTCTATGGCTACACCTTC

J: TRBJ2-2
D: -
V: TRBV10-2
size: -
CDR3: CASTSRSGRNTGELFF
DNA: TGCGCCAGCACGAGTAGGTCAGGGAGAAACACCGGGGAGCTGTTTTTT

J: TRBJ2-7
D: -
V: TRBV6-5
size: once
CDR3: CASRWAGSSYEQYF
DNA: TGTGCCAGCAGGTGGGCGGGCAGCTCCTACGAGCAGTACTTC

J: TRBJ1-5
D: -
V: TRBV9
size: once
CDR3: CASSAGTLAQPQHF
DNA: TGTGCCAGCAGCGCAGGGACACTAGCTCAGCCCCAGCATTTT

J: TRBJ2-5
D: -
V: TRBV5-5
size: -
CDR3: CASSLEGREETQYF
DNA: TGTGCCAGCAGCTTGGAAGGCAGGGAAGAGACCCAGTACTTC

J: TRBJ1-1
D: -
V: TRBV3-1/TRBV3-2
size: -
CDR3: CASSLGWGGNTEAFF
DNA: TGTGCCAGCAGCCTCGGATGGGGAGGCAACACTGAAGCTTTCTTT

J: TRBJ1-4
D: -
V: TRBV13
size: -
CDR3: CASSFGPRPNVNEKLFF
DNA: TGTGCCAGCAGCTTTGGCCCCCGACCGAATGTTAATGAAAAACTGTTTTTT

J: TRBJ1-2
D: -
V: TRBV7-8
size: -
CDR3: CASSLGPMGYTF
DNA: TGTGCCAGCAGCTTAGGACCCATGGGCTACACCTTC

J: TRBJ1-1
D: -
V: TRBV14
size: -
CDR3: CASSQLDRPFTEAFF
DNA: TGTGCCAGCAGCCAACTGGACCGACCCTTTACTGAAGCTTTCTTT

J: TRBJ2-7
D: -
V: TRBV29-1
size: -
CDR3: CSGGWAYEQYF
DNA: TGCAGCGGTGGGTGGGCCTACGAGCAGTACTTC

J: TRBJ2-7
D: -
V: TRBV11-2
size: -
CDR3: CASSLDRHVAEQYF
DNA: TGTGCCAGCAGCTTAGATCGCCATGTTGCCGAGCAGTACTTC

J: TRBJ1-4
D: -
V: TRBV5-1
size: -
CDR3: CASSLALQGREKLFF
DNA: TGCGCCAGCAGCTTGGCCCTTCAGGGCCGTGAAAAACTGTTTTTT

J: TRBJ2-5
D: -
V: TRBV12-3/TRBV12-4
size: -
CDR3: CASSPAGPETQYF
DNA: TGTGCCAGCAGTCCTGCAGGGCCAGAGACCCAGTACTTC

J: TRBJ1-2
D: -
V: TRBV4-3
size: -
CDR3: CASSQDLVGENYGYTF
DNA: TGCGCCAGCAGCCAAGATTTGGTCGGAGAAAACTATGGCTACACCTTC

J: TRBJ1-1
D: -
V: TRBV19
size: once
CDR3: CASSMGHGRRFSTNTEAFF
DNA: TGTGCCAGTAGTATGGGACACGGCAGGCGATTCTCGACGAACACTGAAGCTTTCTTT

J: TRBJ2-7
D: -
V: TRBV7-2
size: -
CDR3: CASSLAVRGGEQYF
DNA: TGTGCCAGCAGCTTAGCGGTCCGGGGCGGGGAGCAGTACTTC

J: TRBJ1-3
D: -
V: TRBV7-9
size: -
CDR3: CASSLASGTGNTIYF
DNA: TGTGCCAGCAGCTTAGCGTCGGGGACTGGAAACACCATATATTTT

J: TRBJ2-7
D: -
V: TRBV6-6
size: -
CDR3: CASIYEAGSYEQYF
DNA: TGTGCCAGCATCTATGAGGCAGGCTCCTACGAGCAGTACTTC

J: TRBJ1-4
D: -
V: TRBV9
size: -
CDR3: CASSVGSQGNANEKLFF
DNA: TGTGCCAGCAGCGTAGGGTCCCAGGGCAATGCTAATGAAAAACTGTTTTTT

J: TRBJ2-2
D: -
V: TRBV5-6
size: -
CDR3: CASSRPRAQGNTGELFF
DNA: TGTGCCAGCAGCCGCCCCCGCGCGCAGGGGAACACCGGGGAGCTGTTTTTT

J: TRBJ1-2
D: TRBD1
V: TRBV18
size: -
CDR3: CASSPDRVGSYGYTF
DNA: TGTGCCAGCTCACCAGACAGGGTAGGCAGCTATGGCTACACCTTC

J: TRBJ1-4
D: -
V: TRBV18
size: -
CDR3: CASSRDSQTTNEKLFF
DNA: TGTGCCAGCTCACGAGACAGCCAGACAACTAATGAAAAACTGTTTTTT

J: TRBJ2-2
D: TRBD2
V: TRBV24-1
size: -
CDR3: CVTAGVPGELFF
DNA: TGTGTCACCGCGGGGGTTCCCGGGGAGCTGTTTTTT

J: TRBJ2-5
D: -
V: TRBV6-5
size: -
CDR3: CASDPGRETQYF
DNA: TGTGCCAGCGATCCGGGGCGAGAGACCCAGTACTTC

J: TRBJ2-4
D: TRBD1
V: TRBV9
size: -
CDR3: CASSVGTGTNIQYF
DNA: TGTGCCAGCAGCGTTGGGACAGGGACAAACATTCAGTACTTC

J: TRBJ1-1
D: -
V: TRBV5-6
size: -
CDR3: CASSLQIDRRDTEAFF
DNA: TGTGCCAGCAGCTTGCAAATTGACAGAAGGGACACTGAAGCTTTCTTT

J: TRBJ2-1
D: TRBD2
V: TRBV7-3
size: once
CDR3: CASSTISGVSYNEQFF
DNA: TGTGCCAGCAGCACAATTAGCGGGGTCTCCTACAATGAGCAGTTCTTC

J: TRBJ1-1
D: -
V: TRBV5-5
size: -
CDR3: CASSFRSGQISNTEAFF
DNA: TGTGCCAGCAGCTTTCGGTCAGGTCAGATCTCGAACACTGAAGCTTTCTTT

J: TRBJ1-2
D: TRBD1
V: TRBV9
size: -
CDR3: CASGTVYGYTF
DNA: TGTGCCAGCGGGACAGTCTATGGCTACACCTTC